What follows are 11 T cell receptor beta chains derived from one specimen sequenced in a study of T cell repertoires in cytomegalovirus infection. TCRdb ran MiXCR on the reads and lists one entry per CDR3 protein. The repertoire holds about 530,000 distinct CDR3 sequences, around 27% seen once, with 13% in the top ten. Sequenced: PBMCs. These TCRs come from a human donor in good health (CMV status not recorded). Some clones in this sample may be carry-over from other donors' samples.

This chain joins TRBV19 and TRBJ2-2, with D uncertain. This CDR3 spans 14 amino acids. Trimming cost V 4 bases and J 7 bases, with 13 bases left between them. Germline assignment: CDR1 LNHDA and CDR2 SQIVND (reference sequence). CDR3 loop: CASSKFSGDGELFF. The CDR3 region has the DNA TGTGCCAGTAGTAAGTTCTCCGGCGACGGGGAGCTGTTTTTT.

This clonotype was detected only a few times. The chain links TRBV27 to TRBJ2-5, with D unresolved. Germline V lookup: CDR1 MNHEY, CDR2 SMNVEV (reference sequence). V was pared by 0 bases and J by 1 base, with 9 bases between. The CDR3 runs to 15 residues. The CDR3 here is CASSLSPGPQETQYF. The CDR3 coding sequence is TGTGCCAGCAGTTTATCGCCCGGGCCCCAAGAGACCCAGTACTTC.

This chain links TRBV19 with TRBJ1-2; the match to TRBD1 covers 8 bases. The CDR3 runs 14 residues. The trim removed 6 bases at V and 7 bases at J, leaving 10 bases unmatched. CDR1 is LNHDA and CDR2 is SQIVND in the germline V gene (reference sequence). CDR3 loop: CASRDRAPGGGYTF. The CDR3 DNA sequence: TGTGCCAGTAGGGACAGGGCCCCAGGGGGTGGCTACACCTTC. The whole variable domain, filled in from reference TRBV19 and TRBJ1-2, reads DGGITQSPKYLFRKEGQNVTLSCEQNLNHDAMYWYRQDPGQGLRLIYYSQIVNDFQKGDIAEGYSVSREKKESFPLTVTSAQKNPTAFYLCASRDRAPGGGYTFGSGTRLTVV.

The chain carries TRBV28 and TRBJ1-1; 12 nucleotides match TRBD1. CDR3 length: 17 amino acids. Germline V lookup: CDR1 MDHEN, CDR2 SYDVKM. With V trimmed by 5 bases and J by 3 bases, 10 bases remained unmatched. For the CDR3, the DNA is TGTGCCAGCAGTACCTCCCGGGACAGGGGGCGCCACACTGAAGCTTTCTTT. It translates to CASSTSRDRGRHTEAFF.

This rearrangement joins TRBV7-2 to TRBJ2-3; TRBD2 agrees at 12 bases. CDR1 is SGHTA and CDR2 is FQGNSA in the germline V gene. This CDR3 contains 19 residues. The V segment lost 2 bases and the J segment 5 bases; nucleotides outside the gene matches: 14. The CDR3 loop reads CASSLPPSGRANRGDTQYF. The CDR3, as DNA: TGTGCCAGCAGCTTACCTCCTAGCGGGAGGGCGAATCGCGGAGATACGCAGTATTTT.

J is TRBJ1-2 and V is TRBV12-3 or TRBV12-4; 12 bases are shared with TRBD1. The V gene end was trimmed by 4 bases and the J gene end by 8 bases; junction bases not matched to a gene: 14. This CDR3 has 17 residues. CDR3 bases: TGTGCCAGCAGTTCCCTGCCCCCGGGACAGGGGGCAGGAGGCTACACCTTC. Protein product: CASSSLPPGQGAGGYTF.

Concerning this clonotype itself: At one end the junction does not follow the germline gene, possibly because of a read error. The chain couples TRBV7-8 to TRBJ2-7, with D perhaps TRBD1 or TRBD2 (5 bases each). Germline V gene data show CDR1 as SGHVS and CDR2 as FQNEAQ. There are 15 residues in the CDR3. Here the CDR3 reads CVSSISGRESYEQYF. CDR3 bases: TGTGTCAGCAGTATCAGCGGCAGGGAGTCCTACGAGCAGTACTTC.

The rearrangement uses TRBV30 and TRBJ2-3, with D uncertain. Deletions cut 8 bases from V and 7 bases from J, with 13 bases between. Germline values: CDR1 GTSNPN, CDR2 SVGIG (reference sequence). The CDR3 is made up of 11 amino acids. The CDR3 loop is CAVGSLNTQYF. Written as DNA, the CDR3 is TGTGCCGTGGGTAGTCTAAATACGCAGTATTTT.

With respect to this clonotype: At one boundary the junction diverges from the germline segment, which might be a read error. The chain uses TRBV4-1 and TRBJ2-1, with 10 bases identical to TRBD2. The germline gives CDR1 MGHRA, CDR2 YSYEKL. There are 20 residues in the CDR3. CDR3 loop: CASSQEGVASGSISHNEQFF. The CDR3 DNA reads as TGCGCCAGCAGCCAGGAAGGGGTGGCTAGCGGGAGTATCTCCCACAATGAGCAGTTCTTC.

CDR3 sequence: CASSIGREGAYNEQFF. Here the CDR3 DNA reads TGTGCCAGTAGTATAGGCAGGGAGGGTGCCTACAATGAGCAGTTCTTC. The V and J genes are TRBV19 and TRBJ2-1; 7 positions match TRBD2. The CDR3 runs 16 residues. The junction had 5 bases not matched to a gene; V was cut back by 1 base and J by 2 bases. The germline V gene has CDR1 LNHDA and CDR2 SQIVND (reference sequence). Full variable domain (rest looked up from reference TRBV19 and TRBJ2-1): DGGITQSPKYLFRKEGQNVTLSCEQNLNHDAMYWYRQDPGQGLRLIYYSQIVNDFQKGDIAEGYSVSREKKESFPLTVTSAQKNPTAFYLCASSIGREGAYNEQFFGPGTRLTVL.

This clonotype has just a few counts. CDR3 in DNA: TGTGCCAGCAGCGCCGGGACAGCCCCCCTCTATGGCTACACCTTC. Translating gives CASSAGTAPLYGYTF. V is TRBV7-2 and J is TRBJ1-2; 7 positions agree with TRBD1. J was trimmed by 4 bases and V by 5 bases; bases with no gene match: 10. The CDR3 covers 15 residues. Per germline, CDR1 SGHTA and CDR2 FQGNSA.